This record looks at one T cell receptor (beta chain) sequence and its context. Germline V gene data show CDR1 as SQVTM and CDR2 as ANQGSEA. With 7 bases removed from V and 2 bases from J, the gap between germline ends came to 18 bases. The CDR3 runs to 14 residues. This entry is derived from a study of blood T cell repertoires in COVID-19. The wider study: The United States, Italy and Spain were the sources of the acute and convalescent COVID-19 samples. The cDNA or gDNA used as material had been derived from T cells, B-cell-depleted T cells, or PBMCs.

Authors' analysis steps: Counts of nucleated cells, estimated from reference gene primer amplification, were obtained. Repertoires were generated with immunoSEQ multiplex PCR, while TCRdb's copy carries only in-frame clones and drops some. D and trimming come from the DNA, and the V and J calls and clone size come from that table. The table includes about 30,000 clones, 75% to 90% detected once. The clonotype was recovered from a man in his fifties or sixties with active COVID-19. Material for sequencing was peripheral blood. V is TRBV29-1 and J is TRBJ2-7, with TRBD1 as a possible D gene (6 bases). The CDR3 DNA follows: TGCAGCGCTGACCTCCGGACAGATACCTACGAGCAGTACTTC. This translates into CSADLRTDTYEQYF.